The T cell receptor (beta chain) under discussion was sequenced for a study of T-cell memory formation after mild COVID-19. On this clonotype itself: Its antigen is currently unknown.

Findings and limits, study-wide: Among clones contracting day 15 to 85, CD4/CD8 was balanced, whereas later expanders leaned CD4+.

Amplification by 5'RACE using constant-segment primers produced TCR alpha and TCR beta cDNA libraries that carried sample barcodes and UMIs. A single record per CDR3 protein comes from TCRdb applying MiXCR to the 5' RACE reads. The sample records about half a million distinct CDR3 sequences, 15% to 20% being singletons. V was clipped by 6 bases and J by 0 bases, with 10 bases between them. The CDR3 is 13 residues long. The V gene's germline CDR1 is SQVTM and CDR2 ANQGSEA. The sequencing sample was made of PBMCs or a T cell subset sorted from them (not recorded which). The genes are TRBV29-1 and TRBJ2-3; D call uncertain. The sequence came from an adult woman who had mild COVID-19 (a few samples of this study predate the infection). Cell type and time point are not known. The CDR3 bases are TGCAGCGTACGGACGGGTAGCACAGATACGCAGTATTTT. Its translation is CSVRTGSTDTQYF.